This TCR beta chain was profiled in a study of CD8 T cells in Susac syndrome. Remarks on this clonotype: The antigen remains undetermined.

V was trimmed by 3 bases and J by 3 bases, leaving 9 bases between them. This CDR3 is 13 amino acids long. Germline loops: CDR1 SNHLY, CDR2 FYNNEI. TEMRA cells were FACS-enriched and CD8+ and CD4+ T cells negatively isolated. An input of about 0.5 to 1 ug of RNA was subjected to reverse transcription using random hexamers. Amplification of the TCR beta CDR3 was carried out by immunoSEQ multiplex PCR, which spanned a total of 54 Vbeta and 13 Jbeta segments. TCRdb re-analysed the immunoSEQ multiplex PCR reads in MiXCR, keeping a single row per CDR3 protein. Among 180,000 or so distinct CDR3 sequences listed, over 85% were seen once. Study conclusions and caveats: Only a relatively small number of individuals were included in the TCR sequencing and HLA analysis.

This clonotype originated in a human donor in good health. This chain links TRBV2 with TRBJ2-7, with D tentatively TRBD1 or TRBD2 (6 bases each). Sample: CD4+ T cells from PBMCs. CDR3 sequence: CASSDRGGYEQYF. DNA for the CDR3: TGTGCCAGCAGTGACAGGGGAGGCTACGAGCAGTACTTC. Based on the CDR3 plus reference TRBV2 and TRBJ2-7, the full variable domain is EPEVTQTPSHQVTQMGQEVILRCVPISNHLYFYWYRQILGQKVEFLVSFYNNEISEKSEIFDDQFSVERPDGSNFTLKIRSTKLEDSAMYFCASSDRGGYEQYFGPGTRLTVT.